One and the same sample provided the 11 T cell receptor beta chains below, sequenced in a study of cytomegalovirus exposure and HLA in healthy donors (dated 2017 in TCRdb). The library was produced with the immunoSEQ multiplex PCR assay. The multiplex PCR relied on a mix of 60 forward primers for TCR Vbeta segments and 13 reverse primers for TCR Jbeta segments. In its TCRdb copy, this immuneACCESS table keeps in-frame sequences only and misses some clones. Where compared with another copy, unresolved V genes explain less than half of these, and the others have no known cause. This sample has about 160,000 clones in its table, and roughly 84% of those were observed once. Roughly 2.2% of the sample comes from the top ten. The sample consisted of PBMCs. The source is a man between 18 and 29 years old in good health and CMV-seropositive.

The chain has TRBV25-1 and TRBJ1-2; D unclear. Trimming shortened V by 3 bases and J by 2 bases, and 10 bases separated the two germline ends. Germline V gene lookup returns CDR1 MGHDK and CDR2 SYGVNS. The CDR3 runs to 14 residues. CDR3 sequence: CASSDGGVNYGYTF. DNA for the CDR3: TGTGCCAGCAGTGATGGAGGCGTAAACTATGGCTACACCTTC.

The chain carries TRBV7-9 and TRBJ2-5, with 9 nucleotides matching TRBD2. The CDR3 extends over 15 amino acids. Trimming at V came to 0 bases and at J to 5 bases, leaving 4 bases not matched to a gene. CDR1 is SEHNR and CDR2 is FQNEAQ in the germline V gene (reference sequence). The CDR3 DNA reads TGTGCCAGCAGCTTAGCGGCTAGCGGGGATGAGACCCAGTACTTC. The encoded protein is CASSLAASGDETQYF.

This clone was detected a few times. V gene TRBV19 combines with J gene TRBJ1-5, with no clear D. This CDR3 is 16 amino acids long. Germline V gene sequence: CDR1 LNHDA, CDR2 SQIVND (reference sequence). Between the trimmed V and J ends, which lost 4 bases and 2 bases, there was a span of 15 bases. CDR3 sequence: CASSTRPGYGNQPQHF. The CDR3 nucleotides are TGTGCCAGTAGTACCCGCCCCGGGTACGGCAATCAGCCCCAGCATTTT.

The chain is built from TRBV2 and TRBJ1-1; TRBD1 is a possible D gene (6 bases). Germline CDR1 is SNHLY and CDR2 is FYNNEI. The CDR3 consists of 12 residues. Trimming shortened V by 5 bases and J by 6 bases, and 10 bases separated the two germline ends. CDR3 nucleotides: TGTGCCAGCAGTTTACAGGGCTCTGAAGCTTTCTTT. Protein: CASSLQGSEAFF.

The rearrangement joins TRBV7-2 to TRBJ1-2, with D perhaps TRBD1 (6 bases). The CDR3 totals 15 residues. Between the trimmed V and J ends, which lost 1 base and 7 bases, there was a span of 16 bases. The germline CDR1 and CDR2 sequences are SGHTA and FQGNSA. CDR3 DNA sequence: TGTGCCAGCAGCTTAGGGTCGGGGGGCGGGGGTGGCTACACCTTC. Its translation: CASSLGSGGGGGYTF. Together with reference TRBV7-2 and TRBJ1-2, the CDR3 gives the full variable domain: GAGVSQSPSNKVTEKGKDVELRCDPISGHTALYWYRQSLGQGLEFLIYFQGNSAPDKSGLPSDRFSAERTGGSVSTLTIQRTQQEDSAVYLCASSLGSGGGGGYTFGSGTRLTVV.

V is TRBV4-1 and J is TRBJ1-3; 8 bases fit TRBD1. CDR1 MGHRA and CDR2 YSYEKL come from the germline V gene. CDR3 length: 16 amino acids. V gave up 5 bases and J gave up 4 bases; unmatched junction bases: 10. The CDR3 region is CASSEGARGPGNTIYF. In nucleotides, the CDR3 is TGCGCCAGCAGCGAAGGGGCCAGGGGGCCGGGAAACACCATATATTTT.

The chain joins TRBV6-5 to TRBJ1-2; 10 bases match TRBD1. Germline-derived CDR1 and CDR2 are MNHEY and SVGAGI. V gave up 6 bases and J gave up 8 bases; unmatched junction bases: 6. The CDR3 sequence is 13 residues long. DNA for the CDR3: TGTGCCAGCAGCGCCGGGACAGGGGACGGCTACACCTTC. Its translation is CASSAGTGDGYTF.

The chain is built from TRBV7-2 and TRBJ2-5; 8 bases are a match to TRBD1. V was clipped by 5 bases and J by 2 bases; unmatched bases: 10. Germline lookup yields CDR1 SGHTA and CDR2 FQGNSA. The CDR3 runs to 16 residues. CDR3 sequence: CASSRPGQVLQETQYF. The CDR3 bases are TGTGCCAGCAGCCGACCGGGACAGGTTTTACAAGAGACCCAGTACTTC.

CDR3 DNA: TGTGCCAGCAGTTACTCCAGACCCACGGGTAATCAGCCCCAGCATTTT. Encoded protein: CASSYSRPTGNQPQHF. This sequence joins TRBV6-5 and TRBJ1-5; D is unresolved. Trimming removed 0 bases at V and 4 bases at J, with 13 bases between. From germline, CDR1 is MNHEY and CDR2 SVGAGI. This CDR3 comprises 16 residues.

V and J are TRBV4-2 and TRBJ2-5; a possible D gene is TRBD1 (5 bases). The J call may not be correct, given that the DNA end is closer to TRBJ2-7. The CDR3 is 14 amino acids. The germline gives CDR1 LGHNA, CDR2 YNFKEQ. The CDR3 is CASSRFGQVYEQYF. The CDR3, as DNA: TGTGCCAGCAGCCGGTTCGGACAAGTCTACGAGCAGTACTTC.

The chain couples TRBV11-2 to TRBJ1-6; no clear D gene. The CDR3 totals 16 residues. Trimming cost V 2 bases and J 0 bases, with 8 bases left between them. The germline CDR1 and CDR2 sequences are SGHAT and FQNNGV. CDR3 sequence (DNA): TGTGCCAGCAGCTTACGGGGAGACTCCTATAATTCACCCCTCCACTTT. The encoded protein is CASSLRGDSYNSPLHF.